This section outlines one T cell receptor beta chain sequence together with its context. In the PCR, 60 Vbeta and 13 Jbeta primers were used. Generated by immunoSEQ multiplex PCR, the TCRdb table keeps only in-frame clones and is missing some. The repertoire holds approximately 170,000 clones, with approximately 84% as singletons. This entry comes from a study of cytomegalovirus exposure and HLA in healthy donors. The CDR3 extends over 12 amino acids. CDR1 is WNHNN and CDR2 is SYGVQD in the germline V gene (reference sequence). V was cut by 3 bases and J by 8 bases, with 9 bases left in between. The J gene is TRBJ2-3, the V gene TRBV10-1, with TRBD1 as a possible D gene (6 bases). The sequence came from a woman aged 40 to 50 in good health and CMV-seropositive. The source material was PBMCs. Here the CDR3 reads CASSDPDSTQYF. CDR3 coding DNA: TGCGCCAGCAGTGACCCGGACAGTACGCAGTATTTT.